This T cell receptor (beta chain) originates from a study of blood T cell repertoires in COVID-19 (TCRdb year 2020). Notes on the research overall: The collaborator samples originated in the United States, Italy and Spain and spanned the acute and convalescent phases of COVID-19. The dataset comprised deeply sampled blood TCRbeta repertoires from subjects exposed to, actively infected with, or recovered from COVID-19. The prospective study material was composed of cDNA or gDNA derived from T cells, B-cell-depleted T cells, or PBMCs. The samples were drawn from the first 160 participants of the ongoing ImmuneRACE study and from roughly 1,300 subjects provided by 6 global collaborators. Sample metadata almost always included a de-identified subject ID, COVID-19 status, age in years and sex. The repertoires were made available in a free public database intended to serve as a resource for research on the immune response to SARS-CoV-2. Where HLA class I and class II types were available, the types were taken from metadata supplied by the sample provider, not from assay-based typing.

TCRbeta CDR3 regions were amplified from genomic DNA by means of the immunoSEQ Assay, a bias-controlled multiplex PCR. The authors processed their data as follows. Within the assay, amplification of reference gene primers was used to estimate how many nucleated cells each sample contained. To quantify the absolute abundance of each unique TCRbeta CDR3 rearrangement, sequence reads were collapsed and filtered. For each sample, productive Simpson clonality was calculated as the square root of Simpson's diversity index over productive rearrangements. As stored in TCRdb, this immuneACCESS dataset retains in-frame rearrangements with V and J assigned. A fraction of the clones does not appear; measured against another copy, unresolved V genes explain less than half of the discrepancy, and the remainder lacks a known reason. V and J calls and clone size are given by that table; D and trimming were obtained from the DNA. Counted in this sample were hundreds of thousands of clones; 75% to 90% of them appeared once. The biggest ten clones account for around 1% of the sample.

In the prospective study, participants were about 18 to 89 years old, resided in 24 geographic areas of the United States, and were enrolled through a virtual design. To assign participants to cohorts, the prospective study relied on clinical history that participants themselves reported in a screening survey and a study questionnaire. For ImmuneRACE Cohort 3, a participant was defined as recovered based on two consecutive negative NP/OP PCR tests, clearance by a healthcare professional, or resolution of symptoms. Each participant in the prospective study had whole blood, serum and a nasopharyngeal or oropharyngeal swab collected by mobile phlebotomists. Participants in the prospective study had the option to provide additional blood draws and questionnaires over an approximately 2-month period. Before DNA extraction, prospective study blood samples were shipped either frozen or at room temperature.

Turning to this clone: The antigen it recognizes is unknown. No base-level quality is on record; no much larger clone is a single base apart.

Overall study results and their limits: The amount of clinical and demographic metadata varied by source and participant and was provided uncurated.

V and J are truncated by 4 bases and 0 bases respectively, leaving an intervening sequence of 7 bases. Measured from the cysteine to the phenylalanine, the CDR3 is 13 residues long. Just the 39-base CDR3 DNA is kept, in frame starting at base 1. In the germline V gene (reference sequence), CDR1 corresponds to LNHDA and CDR2 to SQIVND. This receptor chain uses TRBV19 and TRBJ2-7, with the D gene uncertain. The specimen sequenced was PBMCs or T cells enriched from blood (not recorded which). The source of this sequence is a man between 18 and 29 years old who had recovered from COVID-19. Here the CDR3 is given as CASSTATSYEQYF. DNA sequence: TGTGCCAGTAGTACAGCGACCTCCTACGAGCAGTACTTC.